Listed below are T cell receptor beta chains from one sample, sequenced in a study of cytomegalovirus exposure and HLA in healthy donors. The method was immunoSEQ multiplex PCR; TCRdb's version includes in-frame clones alone and lacks a portion of them. Altogether 74,000 or so clones are present, around 75% being singletons, with the ten largest covering about 7%. The sample comprised PBMCs. All receptors derive from a woman aged 40 to 49 in good health and CMV-seronegative. Each CDR3 is given with its conserved first and last residue. A D gene is named only where the DNA matches it firmly. Some rows have no size entry. The others give once, few or many, or a class for an expanded clone.

v_gene	abundance	d_gene	j_gene	CDR3nt	CDR3aa
TRBV28	-	-	TRBJ1-2	TGTGCCTCCAGCCCAGGGTACTATGGCTACACCTTC	CASSPGYYGYTF
TRBV5-1	-	-	TRBJ1-5	TGCGCCAGCAGCTTGGGAGAGAATCAGCCCCAGCATTTT	CASSLGENQPQHF
TRBV5-5	-	-	TRBJ1-2	TGTGCCAGCAGCTTATACAGAGATCGGAACTATGGCTACACCTTC	CASSLYRDRNYGYTF
TRBV7-6	-	-	TRBJ1-2	TGTGCCAGCAGCCCTCACGCAGGGGATGACTATGGCTACACCTTC	CASSPHAGDDYGYTF
TRBV2	-	-	TRBJ2-4	TGTGCCAGCAGAGGACAACGGACCGCCAGATACTTC	CASRGQRTARYF
TRBV10-3	-	TRBD1	TRBJ1-5	TGTGCCATCAGGGACAGGGGGCTCAATCAGCCCCAGCATTTT	CAIRDRGLNQPQHF
TRBV6-5	-	-	TRBJ1-6	TGTGCCAGCAGAGCACGGGGGGCGACCCCCCTCCACTTT	CASRARGATPLHF
TRBV6-1	few	TRBD1	TRBJ1-5	TGTGCCAGCAGTGGACAGGGCGGCAATCAGCCCCAGCATTTT	CASSGQGGNQPQHF
TRBV19	-	TRBD2	TRBJ2-7	TGTGCCAGCAAGGGACTAGCGGGTGACGAGCAGTACTTC	CASKGLAGDEQYF
TRBV7-9	-	-	TRBJ2-5	TGTGCCAGCAGCTTGGGCAGGACACAAGAGACCCAGTACTTC	CASSLGRTQETQYF
TRBV27	-	TRBD1	TRBJ1-6	TGTGCCAGCAGTTTACTGGGACAGGGCATTTCACCCCTCCACTTT	CASSLLGQGISPLHF
TRBV15	once	TRBD1	TRBJ1-6	TGTGCCACCAGCAGGGACAGGGGGCTGAATTCACCCCTCCACTTT	CATSRDRGLNSPLHF
TRBV6-5	-	-	TRBJ1-6	TGTGCCAGCAGAAGGGACACTTCACCCCTCCACTTT	CASRRDTSPLHF
TRBV28	-	-	TRBJ1-5	TGTGCCAGCAGACCGACGCAGGCAGCTAGCAATCAGCCCCAGCATTTT	CASRPTQAASNQPQHF
TRBV6-1	-	-	TRBJ1-4	TGTGCCATTGATCTCGGTGAAAAACTGTTTTTT	CAIDLGEKLFF
TRBV2	-	TRBD2	TRBJ2-7	TGTGCCAGCAGTGAGCTGGCGGGGGGTCAATACGAGCAGTACTTC	CASSELAGGQYEQYF
TRBV7-9	-	TRBD1	TRBJ2-7	TGTGCCAGCAGCTTAGCACAGGGGACGTCCTACGAGCAGTACTTC	CASSLAQGTSYEQYF
TRBV10-2	-	TRBD2	TRBJ2-1	TGCGCCAGCACCCGGACTAGCGGGTACGGTGAGCAGTTCTTC	CASTRTSGYGEQFF
TRBV6-5	-	TRBD1	TRBJ1-1	TGTGCCAGCAGTTACTCCGAGGGGGCAGGACTCACTGAAGCTTTCTTT	CASSYSEGAGLTEAFF
TRBV19	few	-	TRBJ2-2	TGTGCCAGTAATCTCGGGACTTGGAACACCGGGGAGCTGTTTTTT	CASNLGTWNTGELFF
TRBV29-1	few	-	TRBJ1-2	TGCAGCGTTGACGGAGTGAACTATGGCTACACCTTC	CSVDGVNYGYTF
TRBV11-1	-	-	TRBJ2-5	TGTGCCAGCAGCCAGGGGAGAGAGACCCAGTACTTC	CASSQGRETQYF
TRBV28	-	-	TRBJ1-5	TGTGCCAGCAGTACGGGTGGTCAGCCCCAGCATTTT	CASSTGGQPQHF
TRBV10-1	-	TRBD2	TRBJ2-7	TGCGCCAGCAGTCCCAGCGGGAGCTCCTACGAGCAGTACTTC	CASSPSGSSYEQYF
TRBV14	-	-	TRBJ2-7	TGTGCCAGCAGCCAAGATGGCCCTTCCAGGGGCTATACCTTCTACGAGCAGTACTTC	CASSQDGPSRGYTFYEQYF
TRBV25-1	once	TRBD1	TRBJ1-6	TGTGCCAGCAGTGGTTCCAGGGGGCGATCACCCCTCCACTTT	CASSGSRGRSPLHF
TRBV19	-	-	TRBJ2-7	TGTGCCAGTAGTTCCAGGGGTCCCTACGAGCAGTACTTC	CASSSRGPYEQYF
TRBV28	-	-	TRBJ1-4	TGTGCCAGCAGTTTCAATTTTGGGCAGGGGTTTGGAAAACTGTTTTTT	CASSFNFGQGFGKLFF
TRBV7-8	-	-	TRBJ1-1	TGTGCCAGCAGCTTAGGGCGATTAGGGAGCACTGAAGCTTTCTTT	CASSLGRLGSTEAFF
TRBV5-1	-	-	TRBJ1-1	TGCGCCAGCAGCGCCGGGACACTGAACACTGAAGCTTTCTTT	CASSAGTLNTEAFF
TRBV5-1	-	-	TRBJ1-5	TGCGCCAGCAGCCCCGGACGGGAAGGTCAGCCCCAGCATTTT	CASSPGREGQPQHF
TRBV27	once	TRBD1	TRBJ2-6	TGTGCCAGCAGTTCACCCAGGGGGTCTGGGGCCAACGTCCTGACTTTC	CASSSPRGSGANVLTF
TRBV27	-	TRBD2	TRBJ2-7	TGTGCCAGCAGTTTATCGGGGACTAGCGGCTCCTACGAGCAGTACTTC	CASSLSGTSGSYEQYF
TRBV29-1	-	TRBD1	TRBJ1-6	TGCAGCGTTGAAGATTTTAAGCTTTCGGGGACAGGGGGTTACCCACCCCTCCACTTT	CSVEDFKLSGTGGYPPLHF
TRBV4-3	-	-	TRBJ2-1	TGCGCCAGCAGCCAAGATCTTAGAGGTCTAGGGAGGAATGAGCAGTTCTTC	CASSQDLRGLGRNEQFF
TRBV7-2	-	-	TRBJ2-1	TGTGCCAGCAGCTTAGTCGGACTTCCCTACAATGAGCAGTTCTTC	CASSLVGLPYNEQFF
TRBV28	once	-	TRBJ2-3	TGTGCCAGCAGTCCGGACACCCGCACAGATACGCAGTATTTT	CASSPDTRTDTQYF
TRBV19	-	-	TRBJ1-2	TGTGCCAGTAGTATCGGTTTAGGGGCCAACTATGGCTACACCTTC	CASSIGLGANYGYTF
TRBV7-6	-	TRBD2	TRBJ2-1	TGTGCCAGCAGCTCCTTGACTAGCGGGGGATACAATGAGCAGTTCTTC	CASSSLTSGGYNEQFF
TRBV28	-	TRBD2	TRBJ2-5	TGTGCCAGCAGTACCAGACTAGCGGGAGGGCCGGGATCTGAGACCCAGTACTTC	CASSTRLAGGPGSETQYF
TRBV6-1	-	-	TRBJ2-2	TGTGCCAGCAGTGAAAACAGGAACACCGGGGAGCTGTTTTTT	CASSENRNTGELFF
TRBV18	-	-	TRBJ1-6	TGTGCCAGCTCACCACCCCTGGCTAATTCACCCCTCCACTTT	CASSPPLANSPLHF
TRBV2	-	TRBD1	TRBJ2-7	TGTGCCAGCAAGATGAACAGGGGACGGGCCTACGAGCAGTACTTC	CASKMNRGRAYEQYF
TRBV4-1	once	TRBD2	TRBJ2-1	TGCGCCAGCAGCCAACTGGGGACTAGCGGGGGGGGTGAGCAGTTCTTC	CASSQLGTSGGGEQFF
TRBV6-1	-	-	TRBJ1-3	TGTGCCAGCAGTGAAAGGTGGCGGGGTGAGATATCTGGAAACACCATATATTTT	CASSERWRGEISGNTIYF
TRBV5-8	once	TRBD1	TRBJ1-2	TGTGCCAGCAGAGGCCCAACTATAAAGCCGGGACAGCCTACGGGCTACACCTTC	CASRGPTIKPGQPTGYTF
TRBV28	-	TRBD1	TRBJ1-1	TGTGCCAGCAGTCCGCCGGACAGGGGGCCCACTGAAGCTTTCTTT	CASSPPDRGPTEAFF
TRBV9	-	TRBD1	TRBJ2-5	TGTGCCAGCAGCGGCCCGGGACAGGGCCAAGAGACCCAGTACTTC	CASSGPGQGQETQYF
TRBV12-5	-	-	TRBJ1-1	TGTGCTAGTGCCCTCTTGAACACTGAAGCTTTCTTT	CASALLNTEAFF
TRBV10-3	-	-	TRBJ2-7	TGTGCCATCAGTGAGTCCGGGGAGCAGTACTTC	CAISESGEQYF
TRBV19	-	TRBD1	TRBJ1-2	TGTGCCAGTAAGACAGGGAGCTATGGCTACACCTTC	CASKTGSYGYTF
TRBV30	-	-	TRBJ1-3	TGTGCCTGGAGTGTACTGACAGCGGGAAACACCATATATTTT	CAWSVLTAGNTIYF
TRBV5-1	-	TRBD1	TRBJ1-3	TGCGCCAGCAGCTTGGGAGGGACAGGGGCAATCTCTGGAAACACCATATATTTT	CASSLGGTGAISGNTIYF
TRBV6-6	-	-	TRBJ1-3	TGTGCCAGCAGTTCCGGGGGTGTCTCTGGAAACACCATATATTTT	CASSSGGVSGNTIYF
TRBV30	once	-	TRBJ1-6	TGTGCCTGGAGTTTGGTCAGCTATAATTCACCCCTCCACTTT	CAWSLVSYNSPLHF
TRBV27	-	TRBD1	TRBJ2-2	TGTGCCAGCAGTTTAAAACAGGGGCACGGGGAGCTGTTTTTT	CASSLKQGHGELFF
TRBV5-1	once	TRBD1	TRBJ1-3	TGCGCCAGCAGCACCACAGGGGGTCCTGGAAACACCATATATTTT	CASSTTGGPGNTIYF
TRBV11-2	-	-	TRBJ1-2	TGTGCCAGCAGCCTAACATTCGGGGGGTATGGCTACACCTTC	CASSLTFGGYGYTF
TRBV28	once	TRBD2	TRBJ2-7	TGTGCCAGCAGGGTAGCGGGCGTCGGCTCCTACGAGCAGTACTTC	CASRVAGVGSYEQYF